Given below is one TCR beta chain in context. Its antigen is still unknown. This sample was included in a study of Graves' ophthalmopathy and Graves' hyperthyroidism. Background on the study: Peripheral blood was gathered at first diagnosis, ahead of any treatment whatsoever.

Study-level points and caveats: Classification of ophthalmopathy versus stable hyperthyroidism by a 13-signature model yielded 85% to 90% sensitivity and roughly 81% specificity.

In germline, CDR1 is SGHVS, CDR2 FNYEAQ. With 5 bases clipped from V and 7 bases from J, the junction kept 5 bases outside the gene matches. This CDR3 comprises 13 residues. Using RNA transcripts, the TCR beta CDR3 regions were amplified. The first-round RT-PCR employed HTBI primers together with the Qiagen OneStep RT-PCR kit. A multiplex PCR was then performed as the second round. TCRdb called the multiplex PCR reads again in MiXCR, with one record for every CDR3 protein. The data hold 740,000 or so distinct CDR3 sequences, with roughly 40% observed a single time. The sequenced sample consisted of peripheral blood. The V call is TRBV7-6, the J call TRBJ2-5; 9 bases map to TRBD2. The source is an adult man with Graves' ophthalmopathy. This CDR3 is CASSTAGGWTQYF. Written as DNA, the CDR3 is TGTGCCAGCAGCACCGCGGGGGGGTGGACCCAGTACTTC.